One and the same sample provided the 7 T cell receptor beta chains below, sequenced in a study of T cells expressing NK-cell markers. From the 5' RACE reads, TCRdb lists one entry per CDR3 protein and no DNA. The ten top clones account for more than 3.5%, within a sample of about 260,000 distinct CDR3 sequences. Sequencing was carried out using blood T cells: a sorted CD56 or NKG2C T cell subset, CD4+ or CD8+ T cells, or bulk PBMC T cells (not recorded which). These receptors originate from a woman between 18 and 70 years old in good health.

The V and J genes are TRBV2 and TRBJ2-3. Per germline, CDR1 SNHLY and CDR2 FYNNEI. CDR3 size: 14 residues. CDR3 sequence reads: CASRGKASTDTQYF. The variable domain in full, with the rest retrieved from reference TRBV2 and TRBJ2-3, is EPEVTQTPSHQVTQMGQEVILRCVPISNHLYFYWYRQILGQKVEFLVSFYNNEISEKSEIFDDQFSVERPDGSNFTLKIRSTKLEDSAMYFCASRGKASTDTQYFGPGTRLTVL.

The CDR3 loop reads CSVERVNEQYF. This rearrangement joins TRBV29-1 to TRBJ2-7; TCRdb's D call of TRBD2 is untestable without DNA. CDR1 is SQVTM, CDR2 ANQGSEA, per germline. The CDR3 is 11 amino acids.

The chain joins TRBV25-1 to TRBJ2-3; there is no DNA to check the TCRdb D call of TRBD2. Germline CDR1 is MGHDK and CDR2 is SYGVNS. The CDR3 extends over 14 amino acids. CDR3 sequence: CATGRSGSTDTQYF.

CDR3 amino acids: CASSPRGGRVEKLFF. The rearrangement joins TRBV12-3 or TRBV12-4 to TRBJ1-4; TCRdb gives TRBD1 as the D gene, but with no DNA this cannot be confirmed. The CDR3 totals 15 residues.

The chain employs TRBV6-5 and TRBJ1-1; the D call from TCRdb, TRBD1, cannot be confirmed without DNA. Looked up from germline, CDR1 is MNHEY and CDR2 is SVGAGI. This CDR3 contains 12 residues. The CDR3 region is CASSPWGDEAFF.

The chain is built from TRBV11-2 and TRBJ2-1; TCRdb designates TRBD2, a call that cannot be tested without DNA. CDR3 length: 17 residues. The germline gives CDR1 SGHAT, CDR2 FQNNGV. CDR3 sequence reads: CASSFGVQRHVGNEQFF.

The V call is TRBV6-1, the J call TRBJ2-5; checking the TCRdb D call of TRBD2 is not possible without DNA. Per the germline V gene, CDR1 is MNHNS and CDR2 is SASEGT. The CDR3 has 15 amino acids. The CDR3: CASSETSGREETQYF.